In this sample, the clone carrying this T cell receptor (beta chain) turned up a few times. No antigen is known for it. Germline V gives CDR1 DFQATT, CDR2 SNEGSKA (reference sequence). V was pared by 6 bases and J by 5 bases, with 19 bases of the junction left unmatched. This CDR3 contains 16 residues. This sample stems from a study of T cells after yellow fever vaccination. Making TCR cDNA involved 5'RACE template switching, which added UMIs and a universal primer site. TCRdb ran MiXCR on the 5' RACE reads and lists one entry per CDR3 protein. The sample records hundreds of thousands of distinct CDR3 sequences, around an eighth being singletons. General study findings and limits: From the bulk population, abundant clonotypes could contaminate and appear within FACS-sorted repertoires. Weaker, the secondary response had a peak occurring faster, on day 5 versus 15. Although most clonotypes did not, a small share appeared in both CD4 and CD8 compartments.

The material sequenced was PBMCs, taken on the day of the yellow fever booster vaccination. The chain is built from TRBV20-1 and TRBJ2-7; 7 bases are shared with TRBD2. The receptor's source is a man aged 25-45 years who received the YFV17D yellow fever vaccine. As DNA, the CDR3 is TGCAGTGCAAGAAGCCCGGGAGGAGCGGGATTCAACGAGCAGTACTTC. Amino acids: CSARSPGGAGFNEQYF.